This T cell receptor beta chain was captured in a study of response to subunit inactivated influenza vaccine. General study points: Authors suggested that a seasonal influenza vaccination recruits few new T cells each time.

CDR1 is SGHTA and CDR2 is FQGNSA in the germline V gene. This CDR3 contains 14 residues. V gave up 6 bases and J gave up 5 bases, with 14 bases separating them. Points on this clonotype: Its antigen is as yet unknown.

TCRdb recomputed calls from the RT-PCR reads with MiXCR, one row per CDR3 protein. The sample holds around 500,000 distinct CDR3 sequences; approximately 11% are singletons and the top ten take more than 10%. The TCR comes from a man aged 50 or older who received an inactivated influenza vaccine. Sequencing used PBMCs from blood, obtained roughly 46 days after vaccination. The gene calls are TRBV7-2 and TRBJ2-1; D is ambiguous. The chain's CDR3 is CASSRLSTDNEQFF. CDR3 sequence (DNA): TGTGCCAGCAGTCGGTTATCGACGGACAATGAGCAGTTCTTC.